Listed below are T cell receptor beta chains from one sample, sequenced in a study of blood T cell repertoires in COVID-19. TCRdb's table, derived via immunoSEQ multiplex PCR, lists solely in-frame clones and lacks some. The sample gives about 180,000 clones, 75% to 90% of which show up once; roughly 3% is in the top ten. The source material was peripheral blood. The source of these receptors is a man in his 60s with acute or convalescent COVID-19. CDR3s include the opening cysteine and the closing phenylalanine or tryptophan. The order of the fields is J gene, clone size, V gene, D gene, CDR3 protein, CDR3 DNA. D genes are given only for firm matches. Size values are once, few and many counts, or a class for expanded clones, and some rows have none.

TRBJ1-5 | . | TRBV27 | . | CASSRSGGINQPQHF | TGTGCCAGCAGCCGCAGCGGGGGGATCAATCAGCCCCAGCATTTT
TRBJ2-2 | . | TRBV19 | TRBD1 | CASTSAGQGRRVATGELFF | TGTGCCAGTACCTCAGCCGGACAGGGGCGCCGGGTGGCCACCGGGGAGCTGTTTTTT
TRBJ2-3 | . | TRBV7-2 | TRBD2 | CASSPISSGRGTQYF | TGTGCCAGCAGCCCCATTTCCAGCGGGAGGGGGACGCAGTATTTT
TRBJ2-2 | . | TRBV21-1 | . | CASSKHLAGVPGELFF | TGTGCCAGCAGCAAGCACCTAGCGGGAGTTCCCGGGGAGCTGTTTTTT
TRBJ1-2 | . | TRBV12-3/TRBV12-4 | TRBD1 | CASSRTGAVGYTF | TGTGCCAGCAGCAGGACAGGGGCCGTGGGCTACACCTTC
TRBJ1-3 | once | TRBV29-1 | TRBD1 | CSALTGSGNTIYF | TGCAGCGCCTTGACAGGGTCTGGAAACACCATATATTTT
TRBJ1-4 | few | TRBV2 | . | CASSSSLRGGLFF | TGTGCCAGCAGTTCAAGCCTCCGGGGGGGACTGTTTTTT
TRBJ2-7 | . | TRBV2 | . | CASSEDRTSYEQYF | TGTGCCAGCAGTGAAGACAGGACCTCCTACGAGCAGTACTTC
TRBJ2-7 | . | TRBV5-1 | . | CASSLGVQGSYEQYF | TGCGCCAGCAGCTTGGGGGTACAGGGCTCCTACGAGCAGTACTTC
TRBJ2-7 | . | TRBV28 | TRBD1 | CASSPGTGPSYEQYF | TGTGCCAGCAGTCCGGGGACAGGTCCCTCCTACGAGCAGTACTTC